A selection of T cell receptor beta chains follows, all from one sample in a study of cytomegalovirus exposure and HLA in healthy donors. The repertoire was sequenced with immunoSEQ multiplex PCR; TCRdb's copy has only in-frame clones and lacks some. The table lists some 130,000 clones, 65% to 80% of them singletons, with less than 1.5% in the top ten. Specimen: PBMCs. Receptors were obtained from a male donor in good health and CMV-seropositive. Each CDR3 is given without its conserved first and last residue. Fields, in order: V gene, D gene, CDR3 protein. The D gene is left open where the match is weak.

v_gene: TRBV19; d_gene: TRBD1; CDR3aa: ASSMGQVGFYEQY
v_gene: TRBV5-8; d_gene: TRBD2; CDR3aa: ASSFSSGRVDTQY
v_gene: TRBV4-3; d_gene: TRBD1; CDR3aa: ASSQLTGNYGYT
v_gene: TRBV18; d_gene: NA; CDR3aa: ASSRGGANQETQY
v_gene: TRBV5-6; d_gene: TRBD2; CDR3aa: ASTQLAGAETQY
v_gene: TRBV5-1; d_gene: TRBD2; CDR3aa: ASSIRGGLYQETQY
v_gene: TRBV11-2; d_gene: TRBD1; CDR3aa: ASSSTPGQEGTNYGYT
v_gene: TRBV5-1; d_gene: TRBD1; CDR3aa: ASSSYGQGEAQY
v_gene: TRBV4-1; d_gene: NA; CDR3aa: ASSSATGRPTYEQY
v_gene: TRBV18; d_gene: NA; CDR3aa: ASSPGSSYNEQF
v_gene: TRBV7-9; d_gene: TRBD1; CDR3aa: ASSPRDRSHEQF
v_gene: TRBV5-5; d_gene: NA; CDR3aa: ASSQESSSYEQY
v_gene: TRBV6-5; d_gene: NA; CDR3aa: ASSYSYIFDSQGQF
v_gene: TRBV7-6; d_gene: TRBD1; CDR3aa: ASSLVGTGPGNEQF
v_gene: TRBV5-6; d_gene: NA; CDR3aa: ASSLGGAETQY
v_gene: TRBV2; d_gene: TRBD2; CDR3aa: ASSDALSGREGDTQY
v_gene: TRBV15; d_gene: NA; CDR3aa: ATSRGRQGADTQY
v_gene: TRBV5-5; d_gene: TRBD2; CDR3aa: ASSLSGDYNEQF
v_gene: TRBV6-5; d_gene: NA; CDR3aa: ASSYGSGVVDEQY
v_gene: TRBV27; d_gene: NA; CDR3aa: ASSFSDEQF
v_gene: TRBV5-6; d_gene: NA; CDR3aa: ASSWSSYEQY
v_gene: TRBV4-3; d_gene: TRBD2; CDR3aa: ASSLGSGGRRIEQY
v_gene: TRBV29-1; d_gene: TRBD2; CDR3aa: SAGTSGGTDTQY
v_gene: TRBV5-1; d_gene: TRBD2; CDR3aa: ASSSSGRGSYNEQF
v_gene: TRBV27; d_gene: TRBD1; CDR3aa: ASRRQGRSEAF
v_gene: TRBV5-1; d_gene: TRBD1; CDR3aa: ASSLGGDRVRAF
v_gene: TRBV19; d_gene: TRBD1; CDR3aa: ASSIGPGQGFLGNQPQH
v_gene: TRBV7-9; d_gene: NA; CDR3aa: ASSSYSTVHYGYT
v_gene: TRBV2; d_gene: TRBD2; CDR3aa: ASKGASGGGWETQY
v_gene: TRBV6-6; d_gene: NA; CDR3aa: ASSLILAYGYT
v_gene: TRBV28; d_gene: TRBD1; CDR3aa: ASSPSGTGLYEQY
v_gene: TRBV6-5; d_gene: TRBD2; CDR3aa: ASSEGLAGGQY
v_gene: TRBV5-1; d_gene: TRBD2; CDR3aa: ASSLGGGSYEQY
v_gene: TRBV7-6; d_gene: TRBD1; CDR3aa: ASSDRDYEQY
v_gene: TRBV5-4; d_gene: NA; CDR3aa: ASSPRGTSGANVLT
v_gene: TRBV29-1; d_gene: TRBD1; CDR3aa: SVQGVPTTDTQY
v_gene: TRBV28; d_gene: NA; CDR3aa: ASSFGANTGELF
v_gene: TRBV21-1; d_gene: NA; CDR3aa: ASSKRGLATYTDTQY
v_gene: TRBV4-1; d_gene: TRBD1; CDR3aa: ASSQDPGQGKSGYT
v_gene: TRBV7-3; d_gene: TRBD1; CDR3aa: ASSSTPGQGAHGYT
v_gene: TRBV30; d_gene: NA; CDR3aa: AWSALGQGTGELF
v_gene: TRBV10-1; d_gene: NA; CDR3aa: ASSPGQLATNEKLF
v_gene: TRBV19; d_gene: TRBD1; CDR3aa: ASSIGAGQGNNEKLF
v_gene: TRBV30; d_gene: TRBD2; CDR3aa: AWRLAGAYEQY
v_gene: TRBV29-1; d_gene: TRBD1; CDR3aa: SVGQGLNQPQH
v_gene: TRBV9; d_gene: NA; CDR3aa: ASSLKGVQETQY
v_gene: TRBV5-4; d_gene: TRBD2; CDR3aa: ASSPGLAGVEETQY
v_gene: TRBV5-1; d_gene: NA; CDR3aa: ASSLDGLGAEPQH
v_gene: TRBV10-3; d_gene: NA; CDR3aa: AISVLVATDTQY
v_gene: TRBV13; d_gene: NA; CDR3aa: ASSSSAGPYNEQF
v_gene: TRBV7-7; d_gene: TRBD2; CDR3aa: ASSLGTSGNDEQF
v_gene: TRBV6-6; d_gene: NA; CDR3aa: ASASGLGGTQY
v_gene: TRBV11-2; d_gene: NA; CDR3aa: ASSFPGVGQGGDPTGYT
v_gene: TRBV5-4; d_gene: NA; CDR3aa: ASSPYWRESGETQY
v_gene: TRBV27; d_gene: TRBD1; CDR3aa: ASSLRQGRSTEAF
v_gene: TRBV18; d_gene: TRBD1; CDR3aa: ASSLGTEKGDTQY